This T cell receptor beta chain was captured by sequencing in a study of cytomegalovirus exposure and HLA in healthy donors. Background on the study: Within an early data release were tens of millions of unique TCRs drawn from HLA-typed donors.

Study conclusions and caveats: Earlier results showed most TCR beta V segments being productive about 90% or about 30% of the time. TCR beta sequences reportedly predicted most subjects' HLA-A and HLA-B alleles accurately.

The CDR3 contains 17 residues. V lost 2 bases, J lost 7 bases, and 21 bases lay in between. Germline CDR1 reads SNHLY; CDR2 reads FYNNEI. As concerns this clone: Antigen: not known.

The PCR ran on 60 Vbeta and 13 Jbeta primers. Assay used: immunoSEQ multiplex PCR; TCRdb lists only in-frame clones, some missing. The table has 100,000 to 120,000 clones, roughly 15% seen once. The sample comprised PBMCs. This chain connects TRBV2 to TRBJ2-1, with D perhaps TRBD2 (6 bases). This receptor was identified in a female donor in good health and CMV-seronegative. This CDR3 reads CASSEPPPGERANEQFF. CDR3 coding DNA: TGTGCCAGCAGTGAACCGCCCCCGGGGGAGAGGGCTAATGAGCAGTTCTTC.